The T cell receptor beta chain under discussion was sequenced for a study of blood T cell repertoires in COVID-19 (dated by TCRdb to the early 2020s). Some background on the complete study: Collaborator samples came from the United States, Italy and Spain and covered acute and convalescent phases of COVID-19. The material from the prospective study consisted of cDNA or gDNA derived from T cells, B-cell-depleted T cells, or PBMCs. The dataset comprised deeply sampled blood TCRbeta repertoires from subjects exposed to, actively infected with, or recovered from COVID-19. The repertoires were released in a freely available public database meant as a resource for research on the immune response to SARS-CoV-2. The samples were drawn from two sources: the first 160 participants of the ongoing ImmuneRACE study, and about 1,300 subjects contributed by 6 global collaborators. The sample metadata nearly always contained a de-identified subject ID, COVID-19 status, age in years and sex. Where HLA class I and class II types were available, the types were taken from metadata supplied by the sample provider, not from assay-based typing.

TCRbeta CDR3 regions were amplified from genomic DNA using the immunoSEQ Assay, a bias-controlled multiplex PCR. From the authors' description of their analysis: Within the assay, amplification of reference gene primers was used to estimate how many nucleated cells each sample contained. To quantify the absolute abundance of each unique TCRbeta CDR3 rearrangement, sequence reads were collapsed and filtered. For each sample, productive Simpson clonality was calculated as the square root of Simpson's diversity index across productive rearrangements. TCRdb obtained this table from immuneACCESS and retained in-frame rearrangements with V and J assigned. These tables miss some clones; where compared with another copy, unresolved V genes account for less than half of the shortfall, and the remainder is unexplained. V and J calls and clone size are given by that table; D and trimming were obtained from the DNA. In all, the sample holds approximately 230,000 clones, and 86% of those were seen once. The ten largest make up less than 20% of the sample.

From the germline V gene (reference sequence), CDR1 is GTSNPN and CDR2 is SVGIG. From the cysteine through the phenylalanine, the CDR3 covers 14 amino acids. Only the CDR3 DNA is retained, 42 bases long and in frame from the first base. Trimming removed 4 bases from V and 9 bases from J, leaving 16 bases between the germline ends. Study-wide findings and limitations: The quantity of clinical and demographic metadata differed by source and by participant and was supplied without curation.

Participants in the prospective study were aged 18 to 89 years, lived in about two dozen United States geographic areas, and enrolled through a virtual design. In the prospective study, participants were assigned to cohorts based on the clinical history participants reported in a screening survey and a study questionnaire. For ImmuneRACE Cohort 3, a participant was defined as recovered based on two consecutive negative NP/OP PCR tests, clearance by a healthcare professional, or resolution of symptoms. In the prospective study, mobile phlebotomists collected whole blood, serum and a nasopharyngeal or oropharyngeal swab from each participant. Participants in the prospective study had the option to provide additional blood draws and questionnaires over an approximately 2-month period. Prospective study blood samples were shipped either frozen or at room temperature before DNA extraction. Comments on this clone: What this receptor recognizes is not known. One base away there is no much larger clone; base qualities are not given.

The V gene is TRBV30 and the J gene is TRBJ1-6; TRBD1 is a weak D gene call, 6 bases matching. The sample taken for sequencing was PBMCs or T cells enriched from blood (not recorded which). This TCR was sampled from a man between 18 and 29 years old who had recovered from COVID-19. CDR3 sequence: CAWTLTGTSSPLHF. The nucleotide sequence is TGTGCCTGGACCTTGACAGGTACGAGTTCACCCCTCCACTTT.